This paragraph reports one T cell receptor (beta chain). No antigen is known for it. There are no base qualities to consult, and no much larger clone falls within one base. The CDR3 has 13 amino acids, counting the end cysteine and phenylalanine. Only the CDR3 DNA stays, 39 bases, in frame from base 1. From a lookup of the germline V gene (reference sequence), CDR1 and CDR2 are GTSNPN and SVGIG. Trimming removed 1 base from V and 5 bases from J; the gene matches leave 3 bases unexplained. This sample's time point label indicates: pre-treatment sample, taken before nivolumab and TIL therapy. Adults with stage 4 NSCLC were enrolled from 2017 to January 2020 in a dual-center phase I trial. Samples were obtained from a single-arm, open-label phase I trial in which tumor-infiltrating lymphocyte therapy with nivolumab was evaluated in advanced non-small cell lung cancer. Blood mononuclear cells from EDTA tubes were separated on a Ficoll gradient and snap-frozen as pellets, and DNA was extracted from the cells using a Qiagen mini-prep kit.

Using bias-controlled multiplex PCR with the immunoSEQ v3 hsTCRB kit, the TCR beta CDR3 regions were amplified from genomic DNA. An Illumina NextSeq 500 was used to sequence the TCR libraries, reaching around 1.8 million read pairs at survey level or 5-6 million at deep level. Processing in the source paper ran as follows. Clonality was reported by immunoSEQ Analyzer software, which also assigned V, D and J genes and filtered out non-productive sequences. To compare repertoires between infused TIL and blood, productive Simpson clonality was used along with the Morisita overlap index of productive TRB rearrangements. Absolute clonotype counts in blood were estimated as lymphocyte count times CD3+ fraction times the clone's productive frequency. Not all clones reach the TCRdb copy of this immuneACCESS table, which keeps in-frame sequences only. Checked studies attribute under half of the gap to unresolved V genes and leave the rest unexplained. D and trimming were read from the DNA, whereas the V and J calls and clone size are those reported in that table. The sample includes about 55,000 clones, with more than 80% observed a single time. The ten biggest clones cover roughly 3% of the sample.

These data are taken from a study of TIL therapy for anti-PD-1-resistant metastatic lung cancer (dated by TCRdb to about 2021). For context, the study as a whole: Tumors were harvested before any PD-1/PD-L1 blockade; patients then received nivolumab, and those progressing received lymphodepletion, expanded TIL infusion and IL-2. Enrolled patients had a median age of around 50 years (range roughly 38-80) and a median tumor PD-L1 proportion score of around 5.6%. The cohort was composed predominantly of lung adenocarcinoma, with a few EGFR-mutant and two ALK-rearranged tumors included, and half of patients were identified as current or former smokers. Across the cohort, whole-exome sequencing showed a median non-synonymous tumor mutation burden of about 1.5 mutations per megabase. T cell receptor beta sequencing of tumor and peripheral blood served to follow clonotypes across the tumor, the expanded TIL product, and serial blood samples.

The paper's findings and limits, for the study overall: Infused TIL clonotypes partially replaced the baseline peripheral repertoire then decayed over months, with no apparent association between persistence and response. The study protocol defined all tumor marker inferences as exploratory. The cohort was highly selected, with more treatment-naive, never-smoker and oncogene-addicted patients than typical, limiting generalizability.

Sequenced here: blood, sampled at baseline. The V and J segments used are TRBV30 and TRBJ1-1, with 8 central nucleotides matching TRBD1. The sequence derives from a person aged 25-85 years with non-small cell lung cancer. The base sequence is TGTGCCTGGAGTGACAGGGGGGAAACTGAAGCTTTCTTT. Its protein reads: CAWSDRGETEAFF.